These 23 T cell receptor beta chains came from one sample sequenced in a study of Graves' ophthalmopathy and Graves' hyperthyroidism. Using RNA transcripts, the TCR beta CDR3 regions were amplified. In the first round, RT-PCR was carried out with HTBI primers, and a multiplex PCR formed the second round. Each CDR3 protein is one row after TCRdb ran MiXCR on the multiplex PCR reads. There are 600,000 to 700,000 distinct CDR3 sequences in the sample; roughly 39% occur only once, and over 2.5% lies in the top ten. Sequenced: peripheral blood. These receptor sequences come from an adult man with Graves' ophthalmopathy.

V usage is TRBV4-1 and J usage is TRBJ1-2; a weak D match, TRBD1 (5 bases). The V gene's germline CDR1 is MGHRA and CDR2 YSYEKL. Trimming stripped 1 base from V and 8 bases from J, with 11 bases between. This CDR3 has 13 residues. The chain's CDR3 is CASSQGGGEGYTF. CDR3 coding DNA: TGCGCCAGCAGCCAAGGTGGGGGGGAAGGCTACACCTTC.

This chain uses TRBV12-3 or TRBV12-4 with TRBJ1-4; D uncertain. The ends were cut back, 1 base at V and 7 bases at J, with 13 bases in the middle. CDR3 length: 15 amino acids. The CDR3 is CASSLGGGRAEKLFF. In DNA form, the CDR3 reads TGTGCCAGCAGTTTAGGGGGAGGGAGGGCTGAAAAACTGTTTTTT.

The chain has TRBV9 and TRBJ1-2; TRBD1 is a possible D gene (6 bases). Trimming stripped 2 bases from V and 8 bases from J, with 19 bases between. The germline V gene encodes CDR1 SGDLS and CDR2 YYNGEE. The CDR3 contains 15 residues. CDR3 nucleotide sequence: TGTGCCAGCAGCGTCGAAGGGGGATACAATGAAGGCTACACCTTC. Translating it yields CASSVEGGYNEGYTF.

This chain uses TRBV20-1 with TRBJ1-4; TRBD1 matches at 7 bases. Germline CDR1 is DFQATT and CDR2 is SNEGSKA (reference sequence). This CDR3 has 13 amino acids. Trimming at V came to 4 bases and at J to 8 bases, leaving 7 bases not matched to a gene. Here the CDR3 DNA reads TGCAGTGCTATCCAACAGGGGTGGGAAAAACTGTTTTTT. Translation: CSAIQQGWEKLFF.

This clonotype was seen many times. The V call is TRBV4-1, the J call TRBJ1-5; D possibly corresponds to TRBD1 (5 bases). Germline CDR1 MGHRA, CDR2 YSYEKL. The CDR3 consists of 15 residues. V was clipped by 3 bases and J by 5 bases, with 14 bases between them. For the CDR3, the DNA is TGCGCCAGCAGCCACCACCAGGGAGGGGATCAGCCCCAGCATTTT. Translating gives CASSHHQGGDQPQHF.

Regarding this clonotype: The junction departs from the called germline gene at one end, perhaps through a read error. The rearrangement links TRBV24-1 to TRBJ2-2; possible D gene TRBD1, 5 bases. The CDR3 is 14 amino acids. Germline CDR1 reads KGHDR; CDR2 reads SFDVKD. As DNA, the CDR3 is TGTACCACCAGTGATTTGTCGGACACCGCGGAGCTGTTTTTT. Encoded protein: CTTSDLSDTAELFF.

With regard to this clonotype: One end of the junction varies from germline; a read error may be responsible. V and J are TRBV15 and TRBJ2-7, with 8 positions matching TRBD1. Germline V CDR1 and CDR2: LNHNV, YYDKDF (reference sequence). The length of the CDR3 is 15 residues. This chain's CDR3 is CATGRDVGQDYEQYF. CDR3 sequence (DNA): TGTGCCACCGGCAGAGATGTGGGACAGGACTACGAGCAGTACTTC.

The rearrangement joins TRBV6-1 to TRBJ2-7; either TRBD1 or TRBD2 may fit D (7 bases each). This CDR3 spans 15 amino acids. Trimming pared 7 bases from V and 0 bases from J, leaving 16 bases between. Germline V gene lookup returns CDR1 MNHNS and CDR2 SASEGT. The CDR3 region has the DNA TGTGCCAGCAATATGGGGGGGACAGTCTCCTACGAGCAGTACTTC. Translated, it gives CASNMGGTVSYEQYF.

Only one count was recorded for this clonotype. Being one base from a much bigger clone, this may be a read error. A read error is likely, as this CDR3 ends without the conserved phenylalanine or tryptophan. The chain couples TRBV7-2 to TRBJ2-5, with TRBD2 identical over 8 bases. Germline V CDR1 and CDR2: SGHTA, FQGNSA. The CDR3 runs to 16 residues. V lost 2 bases, J lost 2 bases, and 7 bases stayed unmatched. CDR3 nucleotide sequence: TGTGCCAGCAGCTTAATCGGGACTAGGGAGCAAGAGACCCAGTACGTC. Its protein is CASSLIGTREQETQYV.

This clonotype was seen only a few times. This chain links TRBV7-8 with TRBJ2-3; perhaps TRBD1 as D (5 bases). This CDR3 has 17 residues. CDR1 is SGHVS, CDR2 FQNEAQ, per germline. V lost 2 bases, J lost 1 base, and 16 bases lay in between. The CDR3 nucleotides are TGTGCCAGCAGCTTACTAGGGGCGGCCATTGGCACAGATACGCAGTATTTT. It codes for CASSLLGAAIGTDTQYF.

This chain joins TRBV19 and TRBJ2-7; no clear D. CDR1 and CDR2 from the germline V gene are LNHDA and SQIVND (reference sequence). CDR3 size: 11 residues. The V end lost 9 bases, the J end lost 7 bases, and 13 bases lay between the germline ends. CDR3 coding DNA: TGTGCCAGCAGCCCCTCTCGGGAGCAGTACTTC. This gives the protein CASSPSREQYF.

This clonotype has just a few counts. The rearrangement joins TRBV24-1 to TRBJ2-3; 7 bases align to TRBD1. The length of the CDR3 is 15 residues. After removal of 3 bases from V and 1 base from J, the junction contained 3 bases not matched to a gene. Per germline, CDR1 KGHDR and CDR2 SFDVKD. The CDR3 protein is CATSDRTGRTDTQYF. CDR3 sequence (DNA): TGTGCCACCAGTGATCGGACAGGACGCACAGATACGCAGTATTTT.

Notes on this clonotype: Its ends do not fully match the called genes, so a read error is possible. The chain carries TRBV15 and TRBJ2-5; 9 bases line up with TRBD1. There are 14 residues in the CDR3. Looked up from germline, CDR1 is LNHNV and CDR2 is YYDKDF (reference sequence). CDR3 sequence: CATSSGTGRETKYF. The CDR3, as DNA: TGTGCCACTAGCAGCGGGACAGGGAGAGAGACCAAGTACTTC.

This clonotype was picked up many times. The chain employs TRBV20-1 and TRBJ1-6, with a weak D call TRBD1 (6 bases). Germline assignment: CDR1 DFQATT and CDR2 SNEGSKA (reference sequence). The germline V and J ends were trimmed by 3 bases and 8 bases, with 11 bases remaining between them. This CDR3 spans 13 amino acids. The CDR3 region is CSASPGGDSPLHF. DNA for the CDR3: TGCAGTGCTAGTCCCGGGGGCGATTCACCCCTCCACTTT.

The chain carries TRBV5-5 and TRBJ2-2; D may correspond to TRBD1 or TRBD2 (6 bases each). The CDR3 sequence is 20 residues long. Germline V lookup: CDR1 SGHKS, CDR2 YYEKEE (reference sequence). Deletions cut 0 bases from V and 5 bases from J, with 26 bases between. The CDR3 sequence is CASSLVFLAGHIPRTGELFF. CDR3 bases: TGTGCCAGCAGCTTGGTCTTTCTCGCGGGACACATTCCGAGGACCGGGGAGCTGTTTTTT. The full variable domain, rest sourced from reference TRBV5-5 and TRBJ2-2, is DAGVTQSPTHLIKTRGQQVTLRCSPISGHKSVSWYQQVLGQGPQFIFQYYEKEERGRGNFPDRFSARQFPNYSSELNVNALLLGDSALYLCASSLVFLAGHIPRTGELFFGEGSRLTVL.

The chain recombines TRBV7-2 with TRBJ1-3; 8 bases are shared with TRBD1. The CDR3 has 15 residues. The germline CDR1 and CDR2 sequences are SGHTA and FQGNSA. With 8 bases clipped from V and 8 bases from J, the junction kept 14 bases outside the gene matches. The CDR3 reads CASGEQGVAGYTIYF. The DNA for the CDR3 is TGTGCCAGCGGAGAACAGGGGGTAGCTGGCTACACCATATATTTT.

In this sample, this clonotype turned up many times. The V gene is TRBV5-1, the J gene TRBJ1-1; D perhaps matches TRBD1 (6 bases). The ends were cut back, 4 bases at V and 1 base at J, with 14 bases in the middle. CDR3 length: 15 residues. In germline, CDR1 is SGHRS, CDR2 YFSETQ. The CDR3 DNA reads as TGCGCCAGCAGCGGAACAGGGTTGGGGAACACTGAAGCTTTCTTT. This encodes CASSGTGLGNTEAFF.

Points on this clonotype: An end of the junction does not agree with germline; a read error may underlie this. This sequence joins TRBV7-9 and TRBJ2-7; 7 positions match TRBD1. This CDR3 contains 16 residues. Germline V gene data show CDR1 as SEHNR and CDR2 as FQNEAQ (reference sequence). CDR3 nucleotide sequence: TGCGCCAGCAGCCAAGGGGTCGGACAGGTACAATACGGGCAGTACTTC. Protein: CASSQGVGQVQYGQYF. The variable domain in full, with the rest retrieved from reference TRBV7-9 and TRBJ2-7, is DTGVSQNPRHKITKRGQNVTFRCDPISEHNRLYWYRQTLGQGPEFLTYFQNEAQLEKSRLLSDRFSAERPKGSFSTLEIQRTEQGDSAMYLCASSQGVGQVQYGQYFGPGTRLTVT.

Note on this clonotype: It is likely a read error, because the conserved phenylalanine at the end of the CDR3 is missing. Because the CDR3's place on the DNA is in doubt, the DNA is left out and the CDR3 is given as listed by TCRdb. This chain uses TRBV29-1 with TRBJ1-4; the table's D call TRBD1 went unverified against the DNA. The CDR3 spans 9 amino acids, including both terminal residues. Germline CDR1 is SQVTM and CDR2 is ANQGSEA. This CDR3 is CSVGGRGRV.

This chain links TRBV29-1 with TRBJ1-2; the match to TRBD1 covers 8 bases. This CDR3 comprises 11 residues. Per the germline V gene, CDR1 is SQVTM and CDR2 is ANQGSEA. J lost 4 bases, V lost 8 bases, and 3 bases had no gene match. This CDR3 is CSLGTGYGYTF. Written as DNA, the CDR3 is TGCAGCCTAGGGACAGGCTATGGCTACACCTTC.

This clonotype came up a few times. The rearrangement joins TRBV12-3 or TRBV12-4 to TRBJ2-5; D remains unclear. There are 14 residues in the CDR3. V was trimmed by 5 bases and J by 0 bases, leaving 10 bases between them. CDR3 bases: TGTGCCAGCAGTGAAGACGGAAACCAAGAGACCCAGTACTTC. This translates into CASSEDGNQETQYF.

Turning to this clonotype: A read error may account for a junction end that differs from germline. CDR3 bases: TGTACCACCAGCAGAGATGCGGATTCACCCCTCCACTTT. Encoded protein: CTTSRDADSPLHF. The chain recombines TRBV15 with TRBJ1-6; D uncertain. Germline V lookup: CDR1 LNHNV, CDR2 YYDKDF (reference sequence). This CDR3 is built from 13 residues.

The gene calls are TRBV15 and TRBJ2-5; TRBD1 matches 7 bases. Trimming removed 0 bases from V and 1 base from J; junction bases left unmatched: 14. Looked up from germline, CDR1 is LNHNV and CDR2 is YYDKDF (reference sequence). This CDR3 spans 19 amino acids. CDR3 nucleotide sequence: TGTGCCACCAGCAGAGAACAGGGGCTAGCCAGGGAGTCCCAAGAGACCCAGTACTTC. Amino acids: CATSREQGLARESQETQYF.